These 17 T cell receptor beta chains originate from one sample sequenced in a study of T cell responses to AZD1222 COVID-19 vaccine. Sequenced by immunoSEQ multiplex PCR; TCRdb stores in-frame clones only, minus some. The sample comprises 150,000 to 200,000 clones, just over 90% of which are singletons, and roughly 1.6% rests with the top ten. The sample was peripheral blood, taken on day 0 of AZD1222 vaccination. The receptors derive from an adult in good health.

The V and J genes are TRBV28 and TRBJ2-7; a weak D match, TRBD1 (6 bases). Germline CDR1 MDHEN, CDR2 SYDVKM. The CDR3 loop spans 14 amino acids. V was cut by 5 bases and J by 2 bases, with 13 bases left in between. The CDR3 DNA is TGTGCCAGCAGTGCAGGACAGCTTACCTACGAGCAGTACTTC. Amino acid sequence: CASSAGQLTYEQYF.

The CDR3 DNA follows: TGTGCCAGCAGCCCCTTGCGGGGGGATGACGGGGAGCTGTTTTTT. Encoded protein: CASSPLRGDDGELFF. The V call is TRBV11-2, the J call TRBJ2-2; 8 bases align to TRBD2. Germline V gene sequence: CDR1 SGHAT, CDR2 FQNNGV. This CDR3 has 15 residues. V lost 5 bases and J lost 7; bases outside the gene matches: 9.

CDR3 bases: TGCGCCAGCAGCACCGGGGAGGACACTGAAGCTTTCTTT. It is translated as CASSTGEDTEAFF. The chain uses TRBV5-1 and TRBJ1-1; D gene ambiguous. Trimming removed 4 bases from V and 3 bases from J, with 10 bases in between. The CDR3 extends over 13 amino acids. Germline V gives CDR1 SGHRS, CDR2 YFSETQ.

CDR3 region: CASSRDVANYGYTF. Here the CDR3 DNA reads TGTGCCAGCAGTCGGGACGTAGCTAACTATGGCTACACCTTC. This chain joins TRBV28 and TRBJ1-2, with D tentatively TRBD1 (5 bases). The CDR3 has 14 amino acids. Per the germline V gene, CDR1 is MDHEN and CDR2 is SYDVKM. V lost 5 bases, J lost 0 bases, and 10 bases lay in between.

The V gene is TRBV5-4, the J gene TRBJ2-7; 10 bases align to TRBD2. V lost 0 bases to trimming and J lost 4 bases; unmatched junction nucleotides: 7. The CDR3 extends over 16 amino acids. Per germline, CDR1 SGHNT and CDR2 YYREEE (reference sequence). The CDR3 DNA follows: TGTGCCAGCAGCTTGGCAGGGAGCGGGGGGGAATACGAGCAGTACTTC. This encodes CASSLAGSGGEYEQYF.

The J gene is TRBJ1-5, the V gene TRBV11-1; possibly TRBD1 for D (6 bases). CDR3 length: 15 residues. Germline V CDR1 and CDR2: SGHAT, FQDESV (reference sequence). V lost 2 bases, J lost 6 bases, and 14 bases lay in between. CDR3 DNA sequence: TGTGCCAGCAGCTTATCGGGGGGCCAAGGTCAGCCCCAGCATTTT. This sequence encodes CASSLSGGQGQPQHF. Combining the CDR3 with reference TRBV11-1 and TRBJ1-5 gives the whole variable domain EAEVAQSPRYKITEKSQAVAFWCDPISGHATLYWYRQILGQGPELLVQFQDESVVDDSQLPKDRFSAERLKGVDSTLKIQPAELGDSAMYLCASSLSGGQGQPQHFGDGTRLSIL.

The V call is TRBV5-1, the J call TRBJ2-7; TRBD1 agrees at 8 bases. The CDR3 length is 13 residues. V shed 4 bases and J 5 bases; nucleotides not matched to a gene: 5. Germline V gene sequence: CDR1 SGHRS, CDR2 YFSETQ. The CDR3 nucleotides read TGCGCCAGCAGCCCCGACAGGGGCGACGAGCAGTACTTC. Its protein is CASSPDRGDEQYF.

Concerning this clone itself: Compared with germline, one end of the junction differs, possibly owing to a read error. The chain links TRBV7-7 to TRBJ2-5; D gene uncertain. CDR1 SSHAT and CDR2 FNYEAQ come from the germline V gene (reference sequence). The length of the CDR3 is 16 residues. DNA of the CDR3: TGTGCTAGCAGCCCTACTACCACGCCCTTGGGGGAGACCCAGTACTTC. As protein: CASSPTTTPLGETQYF.

V usage is TRBV19 and J usage is TRBJ1-1; D remains ambiguous. The V gene's germline CDR1 is LNHDA and CDR2 SQIVND (reference sequence). Trimming removed 5 bases from V and 2 bases from J, with 9 bases in between. The CDR3 totals 13 residues. In DNA, the CDR3 is TGTGCCAGTAGTTTCCAAGCTAACACTGAAGCTTTCTTT. Its translation: CASSFQANTEAFF.

The gene calls are TRBV4-2 and TRBJ1-6; perhaps TRBD1 as D (6 bases). Per germline, CDR1 LGHNA and CDR2 YNFKEQ. V was cut by 4 bases and J by 7 bases, with 23 bases left in between. This CDR3 comprises 18 residues. The CDR3 DNA reads as TGTGCCAGCAGCCGGACCTGGGACTCAGGGGTTGTAAATTCACCCCTCCACTTT. Translated, it gives CASSRTWDSGVVNSPLHF.

A single count supports this clone. The rearrangement uses TRBV7-2 and TRBJ1-1; D may be TRBD1 (5 bases). V was clipped by 1 base and J by 5 bases, with 14 bases between them. The CDR3 is 15 residues long. The germline CDR1 and CDR2 sequences are SGHTA and FQGNSA. The CDR3 DNA follows: TGTGCCAGCAGCTTAGATGGGGGAAGGGGTACTGAAGCTTTCTTT. Residues: CASSLDGGRGTEAFF.

The chain has TRBV11-3 and TRBJ1-1, with unresolved D. This CDR3 comprises 14 residues. Germline V lookup: CDR1 SGHNT, CDR2 YENEEA. V lost 5 bases, J lost 1 base, and 11 bases lay in between. The CDR3 bases are TGTGCCAGCAGCCCTCGACGGGGGAACACTGAAGCTTTCTTT. Its protein is CASSPRRGNTEAFF.

This clone was seen only once. This chain uses TRBV7-3 with TRBJ2-3; D is perhaps TRBD2 (6 bases). V was shortened by 5 bases and J by 6 bases, with 12 bases between the two germline ends. The CDR3 covers 13 residues. Germline values: CDR1 SGHTA, CDR2 FQGTGA. CDR3 protein: CASSVGSGDTQYF. The CDR3 DNA is TGTGCCAGCAGCGTGGGGAGCGGGGATACGCAGTATTTT.

This clone was recorded once. V and J are TRBV7-9 and TRBJ2-1; D is unclear. The CDR3 spans 14 residues. Germline CDR1 SEHNR, CDR2 FQNEAQ (reference sequence). The V end lost 5 bases, the J end lost 7 bases, and 15 bases lay between the germline ends. CDR3 nucleotide sequence: TGTGCCAGCAGCCCAGTCGAGTCTGTTAATGAGCAGTTCTTC. It yields the protein CASSPVESVNEQFF.

The chain is built from TRBV3-1 (or the pseudogene TRBV3-2) and TRBJ2-3, with D unresolved. Germline CDR1 is LGHDT and CDR2 is YNNKEL (reference sequence). The CDR3 is made up of 15 amino acids. V lost 1 base and J lost 6, with 14 bases in between. The chain's CDR3 is CASSQVHDLGDTQYF. For the CDR3, the DNA is TGTGCCAGCAGCCAAGTCCATGATCTTGGGGATACGCAGTATTTT.

The chain uses TRBV5-4 and TRBJ1-2; D is unclear. V dropped 0 bases and J dropped 1 base, with 4 bases sitting between them. Per the germline V gene, CDR1 is SGHNT and CDR2 is YYREEE (reference sequence). This CDR3 has 13 residues. The CDR3 loop reads CASSLDSNYGYTF. CDR3 DNA sequence: TGTGCCAGCAGCTTGGACAGTAACTATGGCTACACCTTC.

This clone appeared once. This CDR3 reads CASSLRQGGYTF. The CDR3 nucleotides read TGTGCCAGCAGCTTACGTCAGGGGGGCTACACCTTC. This chain links TRBV9 with TRBJ1-2; the D gene is possibly TRBD1 (6 bases). Looked up from germline, CDR1 is SGDLS and CDR2 is YYNGEE. The V end lost 4 bases, the J end lost 8 bases, and 12 bases lay between the germline ends. The CDR3 has 12 amino acids.